The clone carrying this TCR beta chain has a count of ten or more. TCRdb re-called the reads through MiXCR, storing one row per CDR3 protein. Of about 150,000 distinct CDR3 sequences in the sample, about 20% were seen once. The record originates from a study of T cell repertoires in cytomegalovirus infection. Per germline, CDR1 SGHTA and CDR2 FQGNSA. With 3 bases removed from V and 3 bases from J, the gap between germline ends came to 15 bases. There are 15 residues in the CDR3. Sequences were obtained from PBMCs. The J gene is TRBJ2-7, the V gene TRBV7-2; D is possibly TRBD2 (5 bases). This receptor was obtained from a human donor in good health (CMV status not recorded). Some clones in this sample may be carry-over from other donors' samples. The CDR3 loop reads CASSFGIQLDYEQYF. In DNA form, the CDR3 reads TGTGCCAGCAGCTTCGGAATCCAACTAGACTACGAGCAGTACTTC. The full variable domain, rest sourced from reference TRBV7-2 and TRBJ2-7, is GAGVSQSPSNKVTEKGKDVELRCDPISGHTALYWYRQSLGQGLEFLIYFQGNSAPDKSGLPSDRFSAERTGGSVSTLTIQRTQQEDSAVYLCASSFGIQLDYEQYFGPGTRLTVT.